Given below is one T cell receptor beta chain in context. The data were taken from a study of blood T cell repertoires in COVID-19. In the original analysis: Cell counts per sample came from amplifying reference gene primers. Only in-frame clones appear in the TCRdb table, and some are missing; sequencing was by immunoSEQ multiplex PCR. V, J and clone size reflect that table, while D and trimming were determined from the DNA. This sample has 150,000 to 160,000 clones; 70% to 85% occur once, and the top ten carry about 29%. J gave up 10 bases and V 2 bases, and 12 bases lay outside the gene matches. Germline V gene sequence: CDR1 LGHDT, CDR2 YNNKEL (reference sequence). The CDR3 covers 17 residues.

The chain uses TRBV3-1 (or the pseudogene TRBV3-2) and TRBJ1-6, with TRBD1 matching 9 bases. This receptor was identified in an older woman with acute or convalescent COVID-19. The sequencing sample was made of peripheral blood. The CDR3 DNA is TGTGCCAGCAGCCAACGCCCAGGGGACAGGGATAGATCACCCCTCCACTTT. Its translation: CASSQRPGDRDRSPLHF.